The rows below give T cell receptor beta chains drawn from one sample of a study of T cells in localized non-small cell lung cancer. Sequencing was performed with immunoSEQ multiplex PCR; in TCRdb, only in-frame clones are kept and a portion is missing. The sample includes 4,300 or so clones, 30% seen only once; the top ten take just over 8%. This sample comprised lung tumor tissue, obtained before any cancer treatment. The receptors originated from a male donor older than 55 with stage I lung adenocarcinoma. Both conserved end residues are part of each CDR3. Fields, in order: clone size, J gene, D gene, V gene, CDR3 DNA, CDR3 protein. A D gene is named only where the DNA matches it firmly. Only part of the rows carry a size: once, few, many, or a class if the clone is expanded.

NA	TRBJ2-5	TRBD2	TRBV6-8	TGTGCCAGCAGTGAGTCAGCTCGGGGGGCCCAGTACTTC	CASSESARGAQYF
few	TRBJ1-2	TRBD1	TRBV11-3	TGTGCCAGCAGCTTGGCGGGACAGTCATATGGCTACACCTTC	CASSLAGQSYGYTF
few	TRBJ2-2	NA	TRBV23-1	TGCGCCAGCAGTCAATCGAAACGTGGGGACGTAAACACCGGGGAGCTGTTTTTT	CASSQSKRGDVNTGELFF
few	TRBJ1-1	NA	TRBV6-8	TGTGCCAGCAGTTCTCTGGCGGGAGGCGGGAACACTGAAGCTTTCTTT	CASSSLAGGGNTEAFF
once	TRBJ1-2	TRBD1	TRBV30	TGTGCCTGGCGAGGTACCGGGACAGGGGCCGGTGGCTACACCTTC	CAWRGTGTGAGGYTF
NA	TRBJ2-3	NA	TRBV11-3	TGTGCCAGCAGTCCTAGATTAAACACAGATACGCAGTATTTT	CASSPRLNTDTQYF
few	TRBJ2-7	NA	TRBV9	TGTGCCAGCACCCAACAGGGAATCACCTACGAGCAGTACTTC	CASTQQGITYEQYF
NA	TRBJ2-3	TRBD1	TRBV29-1	TGCAGCGTTGCCGGGGACAGGGTGGCAGATACGCAGTATTTT	CSVAGDRVADTQYF
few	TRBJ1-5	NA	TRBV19	TGTGCCAGTAGTACCCTAGACCCCGAAGGGAGCAATCAGCCCCAGCATTTT	CASSTLDPEGSNQPQHF
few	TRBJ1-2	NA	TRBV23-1	TGCGCCAGCAGCTTACGGAAGTCGGATGGCTACACCTTC	CASSLRKSDGYTF
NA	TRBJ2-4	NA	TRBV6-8	TGTGCCAGCAGTTACTGGCAGGGCAACATTCAGTACTTC	CASSYWQGNIQYF
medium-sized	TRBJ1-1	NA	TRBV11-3	TGTGCCAGCAGCCCCGCTTCCCCGAACACTGAAGCTTTCTTT	CASSPASPNTEAFF
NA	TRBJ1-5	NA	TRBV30	TGTGCCTGGAGGCGGGATAGCAATCAGCCCCAGCATTTT	CAWRRDSNQPQHF
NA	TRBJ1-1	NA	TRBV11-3	TGTGCCAGCAGCTTAGAGATCCTAAGCGCTGAAGCTTTCTTT	CASSLEILSAEAFF
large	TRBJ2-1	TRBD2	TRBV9	TGTGCCAGCAACCAGGGCGGGGGGTTATACAATGAGCAGTTCTTC	CASNQGGGLYNEQFF
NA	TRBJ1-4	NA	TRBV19	TGTGCCAGTAGTATAGATCGGCGGGGGCCCGGGGTTTTGGATGAAAAACTGTTTTTT	CASSIDRRGPGVLDEKLFF
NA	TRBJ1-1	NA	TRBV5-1	TGCGCCAGCAGCACAGCAGGGGCCTCGAACACTGAAGCTTTCTTT	CASSTAGASNTEAFF
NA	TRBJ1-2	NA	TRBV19	TGTGCCAGTAGTTTGGGGGGAATGGAGTATGGCTACACCTTC	CASSLGGMEYGYTF
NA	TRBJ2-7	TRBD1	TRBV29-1	TGCAGCGTTGAAGACGGTGCGGGACAGGGATACGAGCAGTACTTC	CSVEDGAGQGYEQYF
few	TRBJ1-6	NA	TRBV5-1	TGCGCCAGCAGCTTGGCGGGATCTCGGGGCAGCTCCTATAATTCACCCCTCCACTTT	CASSLAGSRGSSYNSPLHF
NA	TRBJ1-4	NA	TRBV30	TGTGCCTGGAGTCCCAGGTCGGAAAAACTGTTTTTT	CAWSPRSEKLFF
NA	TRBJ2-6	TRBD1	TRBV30	TGTGCCTGGAGCGGACAGGGGTTCTCTGGGGCCAACGTCCTGACTTTC	CAWSGQGFSGANVLTF
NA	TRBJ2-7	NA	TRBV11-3	TGTGCCAGCAGCTCTAGTGGGGTCGGGTCCTACGAGCAGTACTTC	CASSSSGVGSYEQYF
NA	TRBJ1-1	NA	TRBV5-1	TGCGCCAGCAGCTTGGATAGACCTATTAACACTGAAGCTTTCTTT	CASSLDRPINTEAFF
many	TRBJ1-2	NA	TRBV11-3	TGTGCCAGCAGCCATTCCCGGACGCCTCGAACCTTTAACTATGGCTACACCTTC	CASSHSRTPRTFNYGYTF
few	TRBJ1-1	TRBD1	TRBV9	TGTGCCAGCAGCGTAGGGACACAGGGGGAAGCTTTCTTT	CASSVGTQGEAFF
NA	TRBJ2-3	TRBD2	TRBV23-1	TGCGCCAGCAGCCCCACGGGGGCGGGGGGGACAGATACGCAGTATTTT	CASSPTGAGGTDTQYF
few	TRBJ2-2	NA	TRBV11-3	TGTGCCAGCAGCTTATATGGGCCTAACACCGGGGAGCTGTTTTTT	CASSLYGPNTGELFF
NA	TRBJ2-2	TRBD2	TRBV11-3	TGTGCCAGCAGCTTAGAAAGGCTAGCGGGGAGCCCCGGGGAGCTGTTTTTT	CASSLERLAGSPGELFF
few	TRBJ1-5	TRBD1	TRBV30	TGTGCCTGCTCCAGGACAGGGGGGGGGCAGCCCCAGCATTTT	CACSRTGGGQPQHF
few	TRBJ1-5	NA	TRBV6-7	TGTGCCAGCAGTGAAGCCGTAGTTGGCAATCAGCCCCAGCATTTT	CASSEAVVGNQPQHF
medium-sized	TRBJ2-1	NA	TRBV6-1	TGTGCCAGCAGTGAAGTTGGTTCCTACAATGAGCAGTTCTTC	CASSEVGSYNEQFF
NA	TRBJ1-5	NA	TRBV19	TGTGCCAGTAGGGAAGCAGGGTTAGGCGTGGGCAATCAGCCCCAGCATTTT	CASREAGLGVGNQPQHF